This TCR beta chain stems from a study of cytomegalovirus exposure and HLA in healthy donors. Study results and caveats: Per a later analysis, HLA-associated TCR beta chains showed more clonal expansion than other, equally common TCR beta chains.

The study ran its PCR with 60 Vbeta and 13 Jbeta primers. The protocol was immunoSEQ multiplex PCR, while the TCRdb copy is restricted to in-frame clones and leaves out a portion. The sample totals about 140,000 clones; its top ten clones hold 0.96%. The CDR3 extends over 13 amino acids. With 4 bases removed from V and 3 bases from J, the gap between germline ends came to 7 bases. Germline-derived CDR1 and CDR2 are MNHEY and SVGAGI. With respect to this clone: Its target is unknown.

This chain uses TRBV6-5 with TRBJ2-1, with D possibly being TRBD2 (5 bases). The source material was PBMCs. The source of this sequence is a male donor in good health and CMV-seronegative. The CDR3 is CASSFGNYNEQFF. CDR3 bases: TGTGCCAGCAGTTTCGGGAACTACAATGAGCAGTTCTTC.